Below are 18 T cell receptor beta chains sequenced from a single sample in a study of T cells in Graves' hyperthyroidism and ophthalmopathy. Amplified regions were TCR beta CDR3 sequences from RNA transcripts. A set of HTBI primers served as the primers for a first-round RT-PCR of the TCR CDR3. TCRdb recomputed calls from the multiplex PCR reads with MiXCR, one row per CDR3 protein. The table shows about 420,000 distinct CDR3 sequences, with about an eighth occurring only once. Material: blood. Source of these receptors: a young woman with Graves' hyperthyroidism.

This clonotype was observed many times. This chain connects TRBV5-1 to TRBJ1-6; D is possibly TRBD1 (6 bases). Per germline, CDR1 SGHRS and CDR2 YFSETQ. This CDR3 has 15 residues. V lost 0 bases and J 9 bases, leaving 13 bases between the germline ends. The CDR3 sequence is CASSLEQGLGSPLHF. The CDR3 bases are TGCGCCAGCAGCTTGGAGCAGGGGCTCGGTTCACCCCTCCACTTT.

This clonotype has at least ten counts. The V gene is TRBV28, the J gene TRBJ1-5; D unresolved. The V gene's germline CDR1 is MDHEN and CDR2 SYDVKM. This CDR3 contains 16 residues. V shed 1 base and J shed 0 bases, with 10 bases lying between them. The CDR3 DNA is TGTGCCAGCAGTTTATTCTTCCCCGTTAGCAATCAGCCCCAGCATTTT. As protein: CASSLFFPVSNQPQHF.

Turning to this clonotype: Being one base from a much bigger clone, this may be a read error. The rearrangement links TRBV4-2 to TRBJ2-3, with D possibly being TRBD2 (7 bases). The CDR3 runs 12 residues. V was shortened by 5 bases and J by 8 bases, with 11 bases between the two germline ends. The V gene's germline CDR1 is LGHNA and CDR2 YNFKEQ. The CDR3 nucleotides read TGTGCCAGCAGCTTAGGGGGGGTTACGCAGTATTTT. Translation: CASSLGGVTQYF.

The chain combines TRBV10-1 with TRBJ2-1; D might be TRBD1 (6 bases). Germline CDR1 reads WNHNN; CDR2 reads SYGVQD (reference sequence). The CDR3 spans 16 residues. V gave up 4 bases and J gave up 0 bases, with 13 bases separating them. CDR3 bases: TGCGCCAGCAGTGCCAACAGGGACCCCTCCTACAATGAGCAGTTCTTC. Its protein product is CASSANRDPSYNEQFF.

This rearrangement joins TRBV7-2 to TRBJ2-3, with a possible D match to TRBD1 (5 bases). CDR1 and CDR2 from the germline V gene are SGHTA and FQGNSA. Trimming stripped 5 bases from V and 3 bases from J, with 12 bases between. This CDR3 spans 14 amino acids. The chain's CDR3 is CASSPYRWTDTQYF. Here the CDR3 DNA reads TGTGCCAGCAGCCCGTACAGGTGGACAGATACGCAGTATTTT.

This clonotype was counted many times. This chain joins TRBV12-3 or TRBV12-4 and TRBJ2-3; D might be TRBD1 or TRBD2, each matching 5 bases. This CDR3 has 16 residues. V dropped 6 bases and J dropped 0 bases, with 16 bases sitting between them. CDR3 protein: CASSPAGAESTDTQYF. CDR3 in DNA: TGTGCCAGCAGCCCCGCCGGGGCGGAGAGCACAGATACGCAGTATTTT.

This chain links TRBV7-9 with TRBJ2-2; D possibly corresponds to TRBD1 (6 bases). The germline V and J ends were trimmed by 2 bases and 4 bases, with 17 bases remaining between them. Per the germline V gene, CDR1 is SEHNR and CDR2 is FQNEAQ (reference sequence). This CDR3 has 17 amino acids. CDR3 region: CASSLIRTESSTGELFF. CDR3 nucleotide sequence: TGTGCCAGCAGCTTAATTCGGACAGAAAGTTCCACCGGGGAGCTGTTTTTT. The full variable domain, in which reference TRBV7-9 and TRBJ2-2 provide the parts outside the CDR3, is DTGVSQNPRHKITKRGQNVTFRCDPISEHNRLYWYRQTLGQGPEFLTYFQNEAQLEKSRLLSDRFSAERPKGSFSTLEIQRTEQGDSAMYLCASSLIRTESSTGELFFGEGSRLTVL.

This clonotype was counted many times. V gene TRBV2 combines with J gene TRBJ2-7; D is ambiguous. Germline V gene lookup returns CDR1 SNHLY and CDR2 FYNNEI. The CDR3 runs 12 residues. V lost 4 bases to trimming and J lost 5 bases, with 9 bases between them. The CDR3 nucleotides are TGTGCCAGCAGTGGAGGCAGTAACGAGCAGTACTTC. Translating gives CASSGGSNEQYF.

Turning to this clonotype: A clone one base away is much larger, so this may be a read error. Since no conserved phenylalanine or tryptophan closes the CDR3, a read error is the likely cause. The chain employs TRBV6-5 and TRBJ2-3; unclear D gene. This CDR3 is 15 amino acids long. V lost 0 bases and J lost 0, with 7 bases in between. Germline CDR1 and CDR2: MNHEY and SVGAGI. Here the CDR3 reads CASSYSPGSTDTQYS. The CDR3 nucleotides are TGTGCCAGCAGTTACTCCCCAGGAAGCACAGATACGCAGTATTCT.

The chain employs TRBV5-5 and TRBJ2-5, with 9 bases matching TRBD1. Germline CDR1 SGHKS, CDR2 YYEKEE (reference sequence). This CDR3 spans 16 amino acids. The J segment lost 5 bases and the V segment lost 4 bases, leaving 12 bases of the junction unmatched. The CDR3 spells CASSQGDRDIRETQYF. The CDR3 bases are TGTGCCAGCAGCCAAGGGGACAGGGATATCCGGGAGACCCAGTACTTC.

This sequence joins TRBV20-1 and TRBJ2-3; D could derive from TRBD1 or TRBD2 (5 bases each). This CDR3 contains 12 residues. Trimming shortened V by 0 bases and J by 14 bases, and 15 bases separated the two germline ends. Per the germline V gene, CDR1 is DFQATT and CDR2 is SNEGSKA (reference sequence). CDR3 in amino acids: CSARESGPGPYF. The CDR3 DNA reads TGCAGTGCTAGAGAATCGGGACCCGGGCCGTATTTT.

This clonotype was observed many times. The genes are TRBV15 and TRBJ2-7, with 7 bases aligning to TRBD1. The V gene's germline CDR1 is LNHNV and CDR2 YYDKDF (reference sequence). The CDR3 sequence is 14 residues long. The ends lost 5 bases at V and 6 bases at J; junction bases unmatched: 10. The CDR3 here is CATSPTTTGAEQYF. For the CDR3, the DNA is TGTGCCACCAGCCCGACGACCACAGGGGCCGAGCAGTACTTC.

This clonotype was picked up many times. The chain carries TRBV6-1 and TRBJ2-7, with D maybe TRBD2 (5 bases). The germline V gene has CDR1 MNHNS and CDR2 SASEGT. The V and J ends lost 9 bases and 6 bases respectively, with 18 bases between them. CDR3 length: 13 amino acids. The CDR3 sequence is CASQGERVGEQYF. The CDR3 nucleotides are TGTGCCAGTCAAGGCGAGAGGGTGGGCGAGCAGTACTTC.

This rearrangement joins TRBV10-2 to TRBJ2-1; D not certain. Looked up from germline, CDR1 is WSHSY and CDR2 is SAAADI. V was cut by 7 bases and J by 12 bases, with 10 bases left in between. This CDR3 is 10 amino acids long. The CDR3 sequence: CASTKTGQFF. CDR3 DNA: TGCGCCAGCACGAAAACGGGGCAGTTCTTC.

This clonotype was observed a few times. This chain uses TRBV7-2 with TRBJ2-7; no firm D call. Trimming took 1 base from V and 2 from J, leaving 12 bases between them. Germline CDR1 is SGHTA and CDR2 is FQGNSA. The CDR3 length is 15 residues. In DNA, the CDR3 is TGTGCCAGCAGCTTAGGGCAGCACCCCGCCTACGAGCAGTACTTC. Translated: CASSLGQHPAYEQYF. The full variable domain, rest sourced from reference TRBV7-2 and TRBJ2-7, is GAGVSQSPSNKVTEKGKDVELRCDPISGHTALYWYRQSLGQGLEFLIYFQGNSAPDKSGLPSDRFSAERTGGSVSTLTIQRTQQEDSAVYLCASSLGQHPAYEQYFGPGTRLTVT.

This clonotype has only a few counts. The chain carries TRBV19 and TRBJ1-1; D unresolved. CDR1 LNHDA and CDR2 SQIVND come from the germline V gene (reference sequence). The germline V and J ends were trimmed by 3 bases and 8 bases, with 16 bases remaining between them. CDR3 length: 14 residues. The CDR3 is CASSMRVELIEAFF. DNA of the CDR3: TGTGCCAGTAGTATGAGAGTTGAACTTATCGAAGCTTTCTTT.

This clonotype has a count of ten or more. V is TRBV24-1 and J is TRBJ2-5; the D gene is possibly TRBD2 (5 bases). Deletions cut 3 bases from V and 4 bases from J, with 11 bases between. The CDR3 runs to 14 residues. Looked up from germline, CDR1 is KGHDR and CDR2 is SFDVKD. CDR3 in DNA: TGTGCCACCAGTGATGGCGGTCGGGGAGAGACCCAGTACTTC. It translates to CATSDGGRGETQYF.

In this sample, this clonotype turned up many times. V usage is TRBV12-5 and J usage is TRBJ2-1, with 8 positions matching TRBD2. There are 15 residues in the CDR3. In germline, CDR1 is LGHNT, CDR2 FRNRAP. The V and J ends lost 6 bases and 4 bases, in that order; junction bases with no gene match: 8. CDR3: CASGVSGSSYNEQFF. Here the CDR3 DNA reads TGTGCTAGTGGCGTAAGCGGGAGTTCATACAATGAGCAGTTCTTC.